Following are 14 T cell receptor beta chains from one sample sequenced in a study of shared clonotypes between healthy human individuals. Only CD45RO-negative cells positively selected for CCR7 counted as naive CD8 cells, so terminally differentiated effector memory CD45RA+ cells were excluded. TCRdb's table, derived via immunoSEQ multiplex PCR, lists solely in-frame clones and lacks some. The sample lists hundreds of thousands of clones; 98% were seen once. Specimen: naive CD8+ T cells sorted from blood. The origin of the receptors is a man in his thirties or forties in good health.

The chain combines TRBV4-1 with TRBJ1-5; D remains unclear. With 4 bases removed from V and 2 bases from J, the gap between germline ends came to 15 bases. Germline V gene sequence: CDR1 MGHRA, CDR2 YSYEKL. The CDR3 has 16 amino acids. The CDR3 is CASSLSRTAGNQPQHF. CDR3 coding DNA: TGCGCCAGCAGCCTAAGCCGAACAGCGGGCAATCAGCCCCAGCATTTT.

The rearrangement uses TRBV5-5 and TRBJ2-7, with D unresolved. The V end lost 0 bases, the J end lost 2 bases, and 6 bases lay between the germline ends. The CDR3 sequence is 13 residues long. Germline V gives CDR1 SGHKS, CDR2 YYEKEE (reference sequence). CDR3 loop: CASSLDRTYEQYF. The CDR3 coding sequence is TGTGCCAGCAGCTTGGACAGAACCTACGAGCAGTACTTC.

This clone appeared once. One junction end disagrees with the germline gene, perhaps due to a read error. The chain employs TRBV7-8 and TRBJ2-7; 13 nucleotides agree with TRBD2. The length of the CDR3 is 15 residues. Germline values: CDR1 SGHVS, CDR2 FQNEAQ. The CDR3 loop is CTSSLPTSGRFEQYF. CDR3 DNA sequence: TGTACCAGCAGCCTCCCGACTAGCGGGAGGTTTGAGCAGTACTTC.

V usage is TRBV5-4 and J usage is TRBJ1-1, with unresolved D. V was pared by 1 base and J by 6 bases, with 13 bases between. The germline V gene encodes CDR1 SGHNT and CDR2 YYREEE (reference sequence). The CDR3 consists of 14 residues. In DNA form, the CDR3 reads TGTGCCAGCAGCTTGTGGCTGGAAGCCGCTGAAGCTTTCTTT. It yields the protein CASSLWLEAAEAFF.

This clone was seen just once. The genes are TRBV2 and TRBJ1-5; 9 nucleotides agree with TRBD1. The CDR3 spans 16 residues. Unmatched junction bases numbered 9, after V lost 3 bases and J lost 6 bases. Germline V gives CDR1 SNHLY, CDR2 FYNNEI. The CDR3 protein is CASSEGTGGVSQPQHF. The CDR3 DNA follows: TGTGCCAGCAGTGAGGGTACAGGGGGCGTTTCTCAGCCCCAGCATTTT.

This clone is a singleton in its sample. The chain recombines TRBV5-5 with TRBJ2-7; TRBD2 is a possible D gene (5 bases). Trimming cost V 5 bases and J 1 base, with 13 bases left between them. The germline V gene has CDR1 SGHKS and CDR2 YYEKEE (reference sequence). The CDR3 has 14 amino acids. The CDR3 loop reads CASSWSGGSYEQYF. CDR3 nucleotides: TGTGCCAGCAGTTGGTCAGGCGGGTCCTACGAGCAGTACTTC.

The J gene is TRBJ2-7, the V gene TRBV11-2; 7 bases line up with TRBD1. V was clipped by 4 bases and J by 2 bases; unmatched bases: 5. The germline V gene encodes CDR1 SGHAT and CDR2 FQNNGV. The CDR3 extends over 14 amino acids. This CDR3 is CASSSRDSAYEQYF. The DNA of the CDR3 is TGTGCCAGCAGCTCACGGGACAGCGCCTACGAGCAGTACTTC.

V gene TRBV7-2 combines with J gene TRBJ1-1; no definite D call. V was clipped by 1 base and J by 4 bases, with 13 bases between them. From germline, CDR1 is SGHTA and CDR2 FQGNSA. This CDR3 contains 15 residues. The DNA for the CDR3 is TGTGCCAGCAGCTTAGTCGAAAGTATGGTCACTGAAGCTTTCTTT. Translation gives CASSLVESMVTEAFF.

The chain recombines TRBV5-1 with TRBJ2-1; TRBD1 aligns across 7 bases. The CDR3 covers 15 residues. Germline V gene data show CDR1 as SGHRS and CDR2 as YFSETQ. The trim removed 3 bases at V and 2 bases at J, leaving 5 bases unmatched. The DNA for the CDR3 is TGCGCCAGCAGCTCCACGAGGGGGCCCTACAATGAGCAGTTCTTC. Translated, it gives CASSSTRGPYNEQFF.

With regard to this clone: A junction end diverges from the germline sequence, so it may reflect a read error. The chain joins TRBV7-6 to TRBJ1-2; no firm D call. This CDR3 spans 14 amino acids. The V gene's germline CDR1 is SGHVS and CDR2 FNYEAQ. CDR3 sequence: CASSLAVDRDGYTF. Written as DNA, the CDR3 is TGTGCCAGCAGCCTAGCGGTAGATAGGGATGGCTACACCTTC.

The chain's CDR3 is CASSFADLGEQYF. The CDR3 DNA follows: TGTGCCAGCAGTTTTGCGGACCTCGGGGAGCAGTACTTC. The gene calls are TRBV27 and TRBJ2-7; D is uncertain. CDR1 is MNHEY, CDR2 SMNVEV, per germline (reference sequence). V gave up 3 bases and J gave up 7 bases, with 13 bases separating them. The CDR3 spans 13 residues.

The chain joins TRBV5-5 to TRBJ1-2; no clear D. This CDR3 is 13 amino acids long. CDR1 and CDR2 (germline): SGHKS, YYEKEE (reference sequence). V lost 7 bases, J lost 4 bases, and 14 bases lay in between. The CDR3 sequence is CASQSRKTYGYTF. Written as DNA, the CDR3 is TGTGCCAGCCAGTCGCGAAAGACCTATGGCTACACCTTC.

The chain links TRBV27 to TRBJ2-1, with D possibly matching TRBD2 (5 bases). This CDR3 contains 13 residues. Germline V CDR1 and CDR2: MNHEY, SMNVEV (reference sequence). V shed 2 bases and J shed 8 bases, with 10 bases lying between them. CDR3 sequence: CASSLRGYDEQFF. In DNA form, the CDR3 reads TGTGCCAGCAGTTTACGAGGGTACGATGAGCAGTTCTTC.

CDR3 protein: CASSAVETSSYEQYF. The CDR3 DNA reads TGTGCCAGCAGTGCGGTAGAAACAAGCTCCTACGAGCAGTACTTC. This chain connects TRBV2 to TRBJ2-7; D is ambiguous. The CDR3 contains 15 residues. The germline V and J ends were trimmed by 4 bases and 0 bases, with 13 bases remaining between them. Germline CDR1 and CDR2: SNHLY and FYNNEI.